This is a list of T cell receptor beta chains from one sample in a study of breast tumors, draining lymph nodes, adjacent tissues. Using its own MiXCR run on the multiplex PCR reads, TCRdb lists one record per CDR3 protein. The repertoire has around 170,000 distinct CDR3 sequences, approximately 30% of them found once; the top ten carry around 4.5%. The material sequenced was axillary lymph node tissue. The source of these receptors is a female donor with breast cancer. Some clones in this sample may be carry-over from other donors' samples. The CDR3 runs from the conserved cysteine through the conserved F or W. Fields, in order: V gene, clone size, D gene, J gene, CDR3 protein, CDR3 DNA. D genes are given only for firm matches. Size values are once, few and many counts, or a class for expanded clones, and some rows have none.

V gene: TRBV20-1
clone size: many
D gene: -
J gene: TRBJ2-3
CDR3 protein: CSARIVSGDTQYF
CDR3 DNA: TGCAGTGCTAGAATCGTGAGCGGGGATACGCAGTATTTT

V gene: TRBV9
clone size: once
D gene: TRBD2
J gene: TRBJ2-7
CDR3 protein: CASSTIGGAPDPYEQYF
CDR3 DNA: TGTGCCAGCAGTACGATCGGGGGGGCTCCGGACCCCTACGAGCAGTACTTC

V gene: TRBV12-3/TRBV12-4
clone size: few
D gene: -
J gene: TRBJ2-4
CDR3 protein: CASSAQGLAKNIQYF
CDR3 DNA: TGTGCCAGCAGTGCGCAGGGTCTAGCCAAAAACATTCAGTACTTC

V gene: TRBV5-1
clone size: many
D gene: -
J gene: TRBJ1-2
CDR3 protein: CASSPAGSRSNYGYTF
CDR3 DNA: TGCGCCAGCAGCCCAGCGGGGAGTCGCTCTAACTATGGCTACACCTTC

V gene: TRBV7-3
clone size: -
D gene: TRBD2
J gene: TRBJ2-1
CDR3 protein: CASSLAGATNEQFF
CDR3 DNA: TGTGCCAGCAGCTTAGCGGGAGCAACTAATGAGCAGTTCTTC

V gene: TRBV7-6
clone size: many
D gene: -
J gene: TRBJ2-5
CDR3 protein: CASSLQGGGAETQYF
CDR3 DNA: TGTGCCAGCAGCCTACAGGGAGGGGGCGCTGAGACCCAGTACTTC

V gene: TRBV19
clone size: -
D gene: TRBD1
J gene: TRBJ1-1
CDR3 protein: CASSSGTGGTEAFF
CDR3 DNA: TGTGCCAGTAGTTCTGGGACAGGGGGCACTGAAGCTTTCTTT

V gene: TRBV12-3/TRBV12-4
clone size: many
D gene: TRBD2
J gene: TRBJ2-3
CDR3 protein: CASSFLTSGWGDTQYF
CDR3 DNA: TGTGCCAGCAGTTTCCTGACTAGCGGGTGGGGGGATACGCAGTATTTT

V gene: TRBV7-9
clone size: many
D gene: TRBD2
J gene: TRBJ2-5
CDR3 protein: CASSFELAGGETQYF
CDR3 DNA: TGTGCCAGCAGCTTCGAACTAGCGGGAGGAGAGACCCAGTACTTC

V gene: TRBV19
clone size: many
D gene: TRBD1
J gene: TRBJ2-7
CDR3 protein: CASTLRTGGTYEQYF
CDR3 DNA: TGTGCCAGTACCCTACGGACAGGGGGGACCTACGAGCAGTACTTC

V gene: TRBV29-1
clone size: -
D gene: TRBD1
J gene: TRBJ2-1
CDR3 protein: CSVEQGTGSYNEQFF
CDR3 DNA: TGCAGCGTTGAACAGGGGACAGGGTCCTACAATGAGCAGTTCTTC

V gene: TRBV19
clone size: many
D gene: TRBD1
J gene: TRBJ2-1
CDR3 protein: CASSFGQGGNEQFF
CDR3 DNA: TGTGCCAGTAGTTTTGGACAGGGGGGAAATGAGCAGTTCTTC

V gene: TRBV5-4
clone size: few
D gene: TRBD2
J gene: TRBJ2-1
CDR3 protein: CASSLELAGGYNEQFF
CDR3 DNA: TGTGCCAGCAGCTTGGAACTAGCGGGAGGGTACAATGAGCAGTTCTTC

V gene: TRBV7-2
clone size: -
D gene: -
J gene: TRBJ2-6
CDR3 protein: CAGSVTRVGANVLPF
CDR3 DNA: TGTGCCGGCAGCGTGACTAGAGTTGGGGCCAACGTCCTGCCTTTC

V gene: TRBV7-2
clone size: many
D gene: -
J gene: TRBJ2-7
CDR3 protein: CASSSRQVTFTYEQYF
CDR3 DNA: TGTGCCAGCAGCTCGCGACAGGTCACCTTTACCTACGAGCAGTACTTC

V gene: TRBV6-2/TRBV6-3
clone size: few
D gene: -
J gene: TRBJ1-2
CDR3 protein: CASSYSGNGNYGYTF
CDR3 DNA: TGTGCCAGCAGTTACTCGGGGAACGGTAACTATGGCTACACCTTC

V gene: TRBV7-2
clone size: many
D gene: -
J gene: TRBJ2-1
CDR3 protein: CASSSQMTPGEQFF
CDR3 DNA: TGTGCCAGCAGCTCACAAATGACCCCCGGAGAGCAGTTCTTC

V gene: TRBV2
clone size: many
D gene: -
J gene: TRBJ2-2
CDR3 protein: CASSYEVTGELFF
CDR3 DNA: TGTGCCAGCAGCTACGAGGTCACCGGGGAGCTGTTTTTT

V gene: TRBV4-2
clone size: many
D gene: -
J gene: TRBJ2-7
CDR3 protein: CASSQSVSGRSYEQYF
CDR3 DNA: TGTGCCAGCAGCCAGTCCGTCTCAGGCAGGTCCTACGAGCAGTACTTC